This TCR beta chain was recovered during a study of control samples from healthy donors and cancer patients. V trimming: 2 bases; J trimming: 4 bases; junction bases outside the gene matches: 3. Looked up from germline, CDR1 is MNHEY and CDR2 is SVGAGI. CDR3 size: 14 residues. Method: immunoSEQ multiplex PCR; TCRdb's copy keeps in-frame clones and lacks some. The repertoire has about 92,000 clones, around 80% of them found once; the top ten carry around 9.5%. The receptor was isolated from a woman in her sixties or seventies in good health. V and J are TRBV6-5 and TRBJ1-2, with 8 nucleotides matching TRBD1. Sequenced material: blood. This CDR3 reads CASSYGQGIYGYTF. The DNA for the CDR3 is TGTGCCAGCAGTTACGGACAGGGCATCTATGGCTACACCTTC.